This TCR beta chain originates from a study of memory CD4+ T cells and cytomegalovirus serostatus. The wider study: Healthy Belgian adult donors included about nine CMV-positive and 24 CMV-negative people.

J lost 1 base, V lost 4 bases, and 3 bases had no gene match. The germline gives CDR1 SGHNT, CDR2 YYREEE (reference sequence). The CDR3 sequence is 14 residues long. The sort gate was single viable CD3+CD4+CD8-CD45RO+ cells for memory CD4+ T cells. Donors' CMV status reflects serum IgG against pp150, pp28, p38, p52. Positive selection with CD4 microbeads enriched total CD4+ T cells. Sequenced by immunoSEQ multiplex PCR; TCRdb stores in-frame clones only, minus some. Of some 66,000 clones listed, about 76% are singletons. Study results and caveats: The CMV-associated TCR signature appears largely within the CD4+ memory repertoire.

Turning to this clone: Its matching antigen is unknown.

The sample taken for sequencing was memory CD4+ T cells from blood. The sequence was collected from an adult in good health and CMV-seropositive. The chain recombines TRBV5-4 with TRBJ2-7; 9 nucleotides align to TRBD1. CDR3 nucleotide sequence: TGTGCCAGCAGCAAACAGGGGGCGTCCTACGAGCAGTACTTC. This translates into CASSKQGASYEQYF.